This T cell receptor beta chain originates from a study of vaccination and CD4 T cells after COVID-19. Study at large: Taking of post-vaccine samples occurred a median around 70 days after dose two (range 14 to 241). Study results and limitations: Spike mono-reactivity was shown by 304 of 307 vaccine-specific clones in convalescent patients. The study found that a median approximately 84% of reactive clones in convalescent patients appeared only post-vaccination.

Sequenced with the Oncomine TCR Beta short-read assay was DNA taken from cultured CD4+ T cells. TCRdb itself ran the PCR reads through MiXCR, one entry per CDR3 protein. The top ten hold about 16% of the sample, which has 20,000 to 25,000 distinct CDR3 sequences, roughly 70% seen once. As to treatment: roughly ten-day PBMC culture with coronavirus spike peptide pools or control peptides (ViraFEST assay). Before and after vaccination, nucleocapsid antibodies were negative, indicating that healthy vaccine recipients had no prior SARS-CoV-2 infection. The CDR3 spans 12 residues. Germline CDR1 is SQVTM and CDR2 is ANQGSEA. Trimming cost V 4 bases and J 10 bases; bases outside gene matches: 5. This clonotype was found once. Its specificity is not known.

The sequence was obtained from a human donor who received a COVID-19 vaccine. The sample in question was CD4+ T cells from blood, cultured in vitro, obtained after SARS-CoV-2 vaccination. The V call is TRBV29-1, the J call TRBJ1-1; TRBD1 aligns across 11 bases. The CDR3 coding sequence is TGCAGCGTTGCAGGACAGGGGGCGTCAGCTTTCTTT. Encoded protein: CSVAGQGASAFF.